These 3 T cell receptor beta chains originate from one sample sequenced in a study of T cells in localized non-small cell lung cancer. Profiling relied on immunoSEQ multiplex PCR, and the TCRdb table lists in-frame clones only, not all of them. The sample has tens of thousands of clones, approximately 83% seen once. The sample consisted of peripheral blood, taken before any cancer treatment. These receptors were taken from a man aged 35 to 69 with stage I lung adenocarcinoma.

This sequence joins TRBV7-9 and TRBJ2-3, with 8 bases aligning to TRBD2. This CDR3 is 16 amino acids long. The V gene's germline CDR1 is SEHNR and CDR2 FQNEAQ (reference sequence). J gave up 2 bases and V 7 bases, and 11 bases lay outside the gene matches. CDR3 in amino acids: CASTLLLAASTDTQYF. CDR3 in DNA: TGTGCCAGCACCCTATTACTAGCGGCCTCCACAGATACGCAGTATTTT.

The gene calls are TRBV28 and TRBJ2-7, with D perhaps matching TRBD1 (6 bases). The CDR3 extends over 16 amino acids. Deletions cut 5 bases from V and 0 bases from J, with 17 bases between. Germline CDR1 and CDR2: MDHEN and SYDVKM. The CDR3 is CASSLYRDTFSYEQYF. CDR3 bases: TGTGCCAGCAGTCTCTACCGGGACACCTTCTCCTACGAGCAGTACTTC.

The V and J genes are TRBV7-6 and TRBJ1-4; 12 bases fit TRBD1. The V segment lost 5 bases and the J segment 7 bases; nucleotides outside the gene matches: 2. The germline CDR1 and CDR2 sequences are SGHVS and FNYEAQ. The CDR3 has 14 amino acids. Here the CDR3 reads CASSRDRGREKLFF. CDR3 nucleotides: TGTGCCAGCAGCCGGGACAGGGGGCGTGAAAAACTGTTTTTT. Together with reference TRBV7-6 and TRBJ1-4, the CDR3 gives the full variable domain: GAGVSQSPRYKVTKRGQDVALRCDPISGHVSLYWYRQALGQGPEFLTYFNYEAQQDKSGLPNDRFSAERPEGSISTLTIQRTEQRDSAMYRCASSRDRGREKLFFGSGTQLSVL.